This T cell receptor (beta chain) stems from a study of blood T cell repertoires in COVID-19. As for the study in general: Sites in the United States, Italy and Spain provided acute and convalescent COVID-19 samples. Sample material is recorded as cDNA or gDNA derived from T cells, B-cell-depleted T cells, or PBMCs.

Seattle-derived patients entered the study during active infection and were followed longitudinally. The method was immunoSEQ multiplex PCR; TCRdb's version includes in-frame clones alone and lacks a portion of them. The sample has 250,000 to 350,000 clones, 85% to 90% seen once; the top ten hold 6.3%. The sample comprised peripheral blood. The receptor was derived from a woman aged 45 to 65 with COVID-19, enrolled during active disease.

The chain's CDR3 is CASSAWNEQFF. The CDR3 DNA reads as TGTGCCAGTAGTGCGTGGAATGAGCAGTTCTTC. The chain links TRBV19 to TRBJ2-1; D call uncertain. Trimming left V 5 bases short and J 7 bases short, with 6 bases between. Germline CDR1 and CDR2: LNHDA and SQIVND (reference sequence). The CDR3 is 11 residues long.